This T cell receptor beta chain was obtained from a study of T cell responses to AZD1222 COVID-19 vaccine. The V end lost 1 base, the J end lost 5 bases, and 8 bases lay between the germline ends. Germline assignment: CDR1 LGHNA and CDR2 YSLEER. CDR3 length equals 14 residues. Method: immunoSEQ multiplex PCR; TCRdb's copy keeps in-frame clones and lacks some. The sample has about 120,000 clones, around nine tenths seen once. The receptor was isolated from an adult in good health. Sequencing used peripheral blood, obtained on day 0 of AZD1222 vaccination. The chain is built from TRBV4-3 and TRBJ2-2; D call uncertain. CDR3 nucleotides: TGCGCCAGCAGCCAAGTATTCGAAACCGGGGAGCTGTTTTTT. Its protein product is CASSQVFETGELFF.